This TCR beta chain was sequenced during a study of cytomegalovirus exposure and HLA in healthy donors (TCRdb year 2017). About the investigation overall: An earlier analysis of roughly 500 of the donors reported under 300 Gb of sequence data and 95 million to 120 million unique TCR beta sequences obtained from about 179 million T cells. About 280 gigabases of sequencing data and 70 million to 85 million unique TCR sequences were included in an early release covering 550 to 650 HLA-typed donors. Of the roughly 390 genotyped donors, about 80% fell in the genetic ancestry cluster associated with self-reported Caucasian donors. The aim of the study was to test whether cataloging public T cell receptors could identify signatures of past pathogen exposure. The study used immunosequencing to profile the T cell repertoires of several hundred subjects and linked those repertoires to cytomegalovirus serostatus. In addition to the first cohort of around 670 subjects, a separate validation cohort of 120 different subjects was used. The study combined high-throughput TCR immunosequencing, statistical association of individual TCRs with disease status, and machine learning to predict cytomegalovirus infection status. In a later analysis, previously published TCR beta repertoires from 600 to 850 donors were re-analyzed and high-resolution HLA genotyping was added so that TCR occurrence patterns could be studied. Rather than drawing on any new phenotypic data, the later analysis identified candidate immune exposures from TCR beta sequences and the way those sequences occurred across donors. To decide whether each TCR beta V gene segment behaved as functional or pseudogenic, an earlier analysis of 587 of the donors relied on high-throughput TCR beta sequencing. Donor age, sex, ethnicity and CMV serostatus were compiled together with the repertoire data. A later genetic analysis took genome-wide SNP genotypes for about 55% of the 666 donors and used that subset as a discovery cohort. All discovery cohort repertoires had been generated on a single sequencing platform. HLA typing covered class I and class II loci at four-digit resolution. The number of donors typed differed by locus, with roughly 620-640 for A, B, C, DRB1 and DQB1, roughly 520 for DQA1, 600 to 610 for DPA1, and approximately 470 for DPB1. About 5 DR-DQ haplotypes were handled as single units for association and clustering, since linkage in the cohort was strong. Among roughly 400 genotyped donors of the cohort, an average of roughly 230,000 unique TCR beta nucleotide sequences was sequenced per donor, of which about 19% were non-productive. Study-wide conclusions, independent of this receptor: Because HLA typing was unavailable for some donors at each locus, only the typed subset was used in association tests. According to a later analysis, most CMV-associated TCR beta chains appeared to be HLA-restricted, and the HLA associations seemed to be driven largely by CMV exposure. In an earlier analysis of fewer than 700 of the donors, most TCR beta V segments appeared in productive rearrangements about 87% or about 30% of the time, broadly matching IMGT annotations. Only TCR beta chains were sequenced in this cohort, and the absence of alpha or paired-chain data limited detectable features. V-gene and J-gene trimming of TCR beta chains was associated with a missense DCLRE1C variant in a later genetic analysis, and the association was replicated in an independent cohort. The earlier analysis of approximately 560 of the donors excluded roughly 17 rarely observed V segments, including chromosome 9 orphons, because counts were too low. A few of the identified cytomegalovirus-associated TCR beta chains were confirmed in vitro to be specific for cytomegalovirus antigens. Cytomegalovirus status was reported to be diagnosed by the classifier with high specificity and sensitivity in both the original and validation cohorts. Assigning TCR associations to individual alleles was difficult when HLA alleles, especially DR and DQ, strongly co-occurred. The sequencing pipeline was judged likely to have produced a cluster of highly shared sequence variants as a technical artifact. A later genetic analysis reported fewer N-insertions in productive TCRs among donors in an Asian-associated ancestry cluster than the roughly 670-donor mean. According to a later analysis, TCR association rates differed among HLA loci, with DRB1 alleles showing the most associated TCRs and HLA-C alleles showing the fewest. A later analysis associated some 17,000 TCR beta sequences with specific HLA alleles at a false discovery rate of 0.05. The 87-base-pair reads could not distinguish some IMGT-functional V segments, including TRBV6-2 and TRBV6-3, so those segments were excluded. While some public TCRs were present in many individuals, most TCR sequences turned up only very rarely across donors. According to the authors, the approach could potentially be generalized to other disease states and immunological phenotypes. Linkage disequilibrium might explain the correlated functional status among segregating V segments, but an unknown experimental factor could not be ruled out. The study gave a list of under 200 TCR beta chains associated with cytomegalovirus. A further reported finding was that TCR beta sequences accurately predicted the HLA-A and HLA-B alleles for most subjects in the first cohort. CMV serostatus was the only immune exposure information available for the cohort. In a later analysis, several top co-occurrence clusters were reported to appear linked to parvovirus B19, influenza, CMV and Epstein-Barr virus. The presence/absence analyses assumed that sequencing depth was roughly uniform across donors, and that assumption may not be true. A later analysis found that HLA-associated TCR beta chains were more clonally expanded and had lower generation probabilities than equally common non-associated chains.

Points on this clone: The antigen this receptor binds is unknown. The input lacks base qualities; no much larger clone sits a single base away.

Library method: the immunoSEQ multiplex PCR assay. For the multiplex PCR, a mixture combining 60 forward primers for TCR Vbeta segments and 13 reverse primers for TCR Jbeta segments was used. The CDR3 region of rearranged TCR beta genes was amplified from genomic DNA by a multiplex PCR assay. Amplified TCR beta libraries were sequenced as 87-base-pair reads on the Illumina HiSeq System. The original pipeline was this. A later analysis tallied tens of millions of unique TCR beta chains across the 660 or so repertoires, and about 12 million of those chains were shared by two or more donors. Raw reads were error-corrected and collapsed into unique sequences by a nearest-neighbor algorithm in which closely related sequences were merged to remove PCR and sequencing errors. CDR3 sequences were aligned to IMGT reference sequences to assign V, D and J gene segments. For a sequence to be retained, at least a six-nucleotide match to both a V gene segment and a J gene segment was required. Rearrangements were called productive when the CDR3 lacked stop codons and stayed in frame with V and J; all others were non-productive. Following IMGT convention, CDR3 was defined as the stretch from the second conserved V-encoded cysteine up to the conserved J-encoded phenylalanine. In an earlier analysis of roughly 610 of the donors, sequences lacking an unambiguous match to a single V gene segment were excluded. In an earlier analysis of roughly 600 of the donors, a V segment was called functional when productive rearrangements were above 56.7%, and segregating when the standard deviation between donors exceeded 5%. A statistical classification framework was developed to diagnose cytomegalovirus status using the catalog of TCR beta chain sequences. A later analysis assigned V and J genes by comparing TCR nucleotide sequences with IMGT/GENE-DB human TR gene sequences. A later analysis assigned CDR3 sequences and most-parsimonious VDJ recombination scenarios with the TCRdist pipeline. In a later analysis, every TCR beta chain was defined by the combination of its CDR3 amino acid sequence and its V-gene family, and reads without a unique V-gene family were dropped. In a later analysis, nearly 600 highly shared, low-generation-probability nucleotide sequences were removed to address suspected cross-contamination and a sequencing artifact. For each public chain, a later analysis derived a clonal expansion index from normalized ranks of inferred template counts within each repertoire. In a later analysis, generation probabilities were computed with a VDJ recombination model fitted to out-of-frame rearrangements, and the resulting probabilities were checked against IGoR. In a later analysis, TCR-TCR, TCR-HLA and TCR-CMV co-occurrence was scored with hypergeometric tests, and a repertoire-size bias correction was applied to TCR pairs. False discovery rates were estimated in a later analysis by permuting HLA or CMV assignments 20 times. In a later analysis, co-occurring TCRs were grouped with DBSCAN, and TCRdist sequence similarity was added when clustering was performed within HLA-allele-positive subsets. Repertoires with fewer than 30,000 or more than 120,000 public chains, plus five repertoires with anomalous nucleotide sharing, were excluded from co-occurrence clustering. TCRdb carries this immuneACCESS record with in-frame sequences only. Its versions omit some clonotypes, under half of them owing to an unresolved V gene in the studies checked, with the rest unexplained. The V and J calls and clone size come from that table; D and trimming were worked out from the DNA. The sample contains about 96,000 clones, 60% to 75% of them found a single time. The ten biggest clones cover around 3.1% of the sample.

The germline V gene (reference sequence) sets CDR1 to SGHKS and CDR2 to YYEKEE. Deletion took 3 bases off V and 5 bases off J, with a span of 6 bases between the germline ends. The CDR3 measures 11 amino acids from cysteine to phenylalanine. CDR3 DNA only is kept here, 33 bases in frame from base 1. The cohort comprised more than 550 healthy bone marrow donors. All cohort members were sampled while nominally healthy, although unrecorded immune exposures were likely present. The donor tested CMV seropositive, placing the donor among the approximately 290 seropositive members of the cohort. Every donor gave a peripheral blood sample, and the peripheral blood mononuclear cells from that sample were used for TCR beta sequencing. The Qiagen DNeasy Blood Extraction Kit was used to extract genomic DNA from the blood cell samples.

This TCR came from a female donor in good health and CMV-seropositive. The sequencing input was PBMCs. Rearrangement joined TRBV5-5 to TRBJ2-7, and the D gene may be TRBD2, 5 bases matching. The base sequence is TGTGCCAGCAGCTGGGGAGACGAGCAGTACTTC. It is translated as CASSWGDEQYF.